The entry that follows covers one T cell receptor (beta chain) sequence. The antigen remains undetermined. Quantitative 5'-RACE was performed with molecular barcodes, and it yielded the TCR beta libraries. TCRdb itself ran the 5' RACE reads through MiXCR, one entry per CDR3 protein. The table lists 350,000 to 400,000 distinct CDR3 sequences, approximately 22% of them singletons. This entry is derived from a study of CD8 T cells in ankylosing spondylitis. Broader study findings: Ankylosing spondylitis blood seemed to carry a telltale TCR beta motif made of under 10 highly homologous variants. From matched ankylosing spondylitis synovial fluid, disease-linked clones were reportedly recovered at significantly enriched levels.

V gave up 3 bases and J gave up 9 bases, with 9 bases separating them. In germline, CDR1 is MNHEY, CDR2 SMNVEV (reference sequence). The CDR3 is 12 residues long. This sequence joins TRBV27 and TRBJ2-1; D perhaps matches TRBD2 (5 bases). This sequence originates from a male donor with ankylosing spondylitis or in good health (not recorded which). The specimen sequenced was blood, either unsorted or a sorted T cell fraction (not recorded which). CDR3 region: CASSFNRGEQFF. The CDR3 bases are TGTGCCAGCAGTTTTAACCGGGGTGAGCAGTTCTTC.